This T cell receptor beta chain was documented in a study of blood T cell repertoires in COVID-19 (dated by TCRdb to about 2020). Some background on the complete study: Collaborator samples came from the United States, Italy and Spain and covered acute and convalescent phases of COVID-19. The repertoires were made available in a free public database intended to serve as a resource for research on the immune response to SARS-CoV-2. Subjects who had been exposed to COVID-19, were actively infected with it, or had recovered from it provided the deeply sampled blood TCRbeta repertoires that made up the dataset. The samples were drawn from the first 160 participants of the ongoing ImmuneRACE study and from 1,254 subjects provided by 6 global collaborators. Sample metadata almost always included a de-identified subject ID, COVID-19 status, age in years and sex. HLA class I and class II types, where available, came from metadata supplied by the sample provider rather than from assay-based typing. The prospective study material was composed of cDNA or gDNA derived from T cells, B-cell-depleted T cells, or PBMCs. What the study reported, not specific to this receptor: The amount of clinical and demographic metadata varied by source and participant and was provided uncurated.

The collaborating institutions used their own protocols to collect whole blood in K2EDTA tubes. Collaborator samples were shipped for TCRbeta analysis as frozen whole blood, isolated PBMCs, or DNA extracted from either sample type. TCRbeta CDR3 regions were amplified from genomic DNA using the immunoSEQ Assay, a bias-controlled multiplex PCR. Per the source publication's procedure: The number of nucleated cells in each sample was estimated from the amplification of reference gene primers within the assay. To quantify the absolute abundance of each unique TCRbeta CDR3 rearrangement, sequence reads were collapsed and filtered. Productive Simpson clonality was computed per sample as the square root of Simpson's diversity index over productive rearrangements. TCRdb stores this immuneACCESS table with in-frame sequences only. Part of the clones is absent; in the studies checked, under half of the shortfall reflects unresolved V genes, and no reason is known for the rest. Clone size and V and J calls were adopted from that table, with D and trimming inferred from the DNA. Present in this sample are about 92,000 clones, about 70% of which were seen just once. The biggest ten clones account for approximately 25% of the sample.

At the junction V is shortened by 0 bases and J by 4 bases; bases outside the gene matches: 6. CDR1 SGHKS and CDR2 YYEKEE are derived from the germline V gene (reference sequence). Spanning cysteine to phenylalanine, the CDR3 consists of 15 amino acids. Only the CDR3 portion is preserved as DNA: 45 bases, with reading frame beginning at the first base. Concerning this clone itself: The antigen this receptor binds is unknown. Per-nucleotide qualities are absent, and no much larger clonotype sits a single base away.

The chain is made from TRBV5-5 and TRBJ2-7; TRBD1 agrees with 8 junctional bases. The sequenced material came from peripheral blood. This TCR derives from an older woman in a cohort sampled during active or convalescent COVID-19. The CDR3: CASSLAGQGTYEQYF. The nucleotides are TGTGCCAGCAGCTTGGCAGGACAGGGCACATACGAGCAGTACTTC.